This T cell receptor beta chain was documented in a study of Ad26.COV2.S vaccination and SARS-CoV-2 variants. Study-level results: Participants in the vaccine arm had higher spike-specific TCR breadth; placebo recipients had lower. It is possible that the TCR breadth and depth analyses underestimated the total T cell responses.

With regard to this clone: Its antigen is as yet unknown.

Germline V gene data show CDR1 as MDHEN and CDR2 as SYDVKM. The CDR3 spans 15 residues. With 6 bases clipped from V and 2 bases from J, the junction kept 10 bases outside the gene matches. TCRdb's table, derived via immunoSEQ multiplex PCR, lists solely in-frame clones and lacks some. This table holds 40,000 to 55,000 clones, 65% to 90% found once. This chain links TRBV28 with TRBJ2-7, with 7 bases aligning to TRBD1. The TCR originated in a human donor who had recovered from COVID-19. This sample comprised peripheral blood, obtained after recovery from COVID-19. This chain's CDR3 is CASSPRGDRAYEQYV. In DNA, the CDR3 is TGTGCCAGCAGCCCCCGGGGTGACAGGGCCTACGAGCAGTACGTC.